The 32 T cell receptor beta chains below come from one sample, sequenced in a study of CD8+ T cells in alopecia areata. Extracted from the samples, RNA was reverse transcribed into cDNA to serve as the sequencing template. Data came from immunoSEQ multiplex PCR; TCRdb stores just in-frame clones and leaves some out. The repertoire holds around 110,000 clones, with 84% as singletons. The treatment: oral pan-JAK inhibitor, 5-10 mg twice daily. This specimen consisted of CD8+ T cells sorted from blood, obtained at week 24, from a patient treated with tofacitinib. The receptors shown here come from a human donor with alopecia areata.

Details on this clone: Other DNA sequences in this sample translate to the same CDR3. DNA of the CDR3: TGTGCCAGCAGCCAAGAGGGGACAGGGGCTTCCTACGAGCAGTACTTC. This gives the protein CASSQEGTGASYEQYF. The chain employs TRBV4-2 and TRBJ2-7; 10 nucleotides match TRBD1. From germline, CDR1 is LGHNA and CDR2 YNFKEQ. CDR3 length: 16 amino acids. After removal of 0 bases from V and 1 base from J, the junction contained 3 bases not matched to a gene.

The chain combines TRBV10-3 with TRBJ1-5; 7 bases agree with TRBD1. Trimming removed 5 bases from V and 5 bases from J; junction bases left unmatched: 6. This CDR3 has 14 amino acids. Germline values: CDR1 ENHRY, CDR2 SYGVKD. CDR3 bases: TGTGCCATCAGTAGACAGGGAGGCCATCAGCCCCAGCATTTT. This encodes CAISRQGGHQPQHF.

This chain uses TRBV29-1 with TRBJ2-7, with TRBD1 matching 7 bases. V trimming: 7 bases; J trimming: 6 bases; junction bases outside the gene matches: 12. Per the germline V gene, CDR1 is SQVTM and CDR2 is ANQGSEA. This CDR3 spans 13 amino acids. CDR3: CSARTGRPVEQYF. The CDR3 DNA reads as TGCAGCGCGCGGACAGGCCGACCCGTCGAGCAGTACTTC.

The J gene is TRBJ2-2, the V gene TRBV7-2; D possibly corresponds to TRBD2 (6 bases). Germline V CDR1 and CDR2: SGHTA, FQGNSA. This CDR3 is built from 13 residues. Trimming took 5 bases from V and 7 from J, leaving 11 bases between them. This CDR3 is CASSEISGGELFF. DNA for the CDR3: TGTGCCAGCAGCGAAATTAGCGGCGGGGAGCTGTTTTTT.

In this sample, this clone turned up a few times. The rearrangement uses TRBV29-1 and TRBJ2-7; tentative D call: TRBD2 (7 bases). CDR1 is SQVTM, CDR2 ANQGSEA, per germline. V was pared by 6 bases and J by 6 bases, with 18 bases between. CDR3 size: 13 residues. CDR3 amino acids: CSVLRGGSGEQYF. The CDR3 bases are TGCAGCGTGCTGAGGGGGGGTTCAGGCGAGCAGTACTTC.

This clone was counted only a few times. This sequence joins TRBV29-1 and TRBJ2-7, with 10 bases that match TRBD2. From germline, CDR1 is SQVTM and CDR2 ANQGSEA. This CDR3 contains 13 residues. Trimming took 2 bases from V and 7 from J; bases not matched to a gene: 5. Here the CDR3 DNA reads TGCAGCGTTGAAAGCGGGGGGGCGGGGGAGCAGTACTTC. Translated: CSVESGGAGEQYF.

V gene TRBV5-1 combines with J gene TRBJ2-1; 9 positions match TRBD1. The germline gives CDR1 SGHRS, CDR2 YFSETQ. The CDR3 consists of 16 residues. Germline trimming cut 4 bases from V and 2 bases from J; bases unmatched to any gene: 7. Here the CDR3 reads CASSGGQGKTYNEQFF. CDR3 bases: TGCGCCAGCAGCGGCGGACAGGGGAAGACCTACAATGAGCAGTTCTTC.

V gene TRBV27 combines with J gene TRBJ2-1, with TRBD2 matching 11 bases. Per the germline V gene, CDR1 is MNHEY and CDR2 is SMNVEV (reference sequence). This CDR3 comprises 17 residues. Trimming removed 4 bases from V and 5 bases from J; junction bases left unmatched: 10. The DNA for the CDR3 is TGTGCCAGCAGTTCCACCTCCATAGCGGGGGGGCACAATGAGCAGTTCTTC. Its protein is CASSSTSIAGGHNEQFF.

This rearrangement joins TRBV19 to TRBJ2-2, with a possible D match to TRBD2 (6 bases). Trimming stripped 5 bases from V and 3 bases from J, with 13 bases between. The CDR3 sequence is 15 residues long. Germline CDR1 is LNHDA and CDR2 is SQIVND (reference sequence). CDR3 DNA: TGTGCCAGTAGTTCCCTCGGGGGATACACCGGGGAGCTGTTTTTT. It translates to CASSSLGGYTGELFF.

The chain recombines TRBV7-6 with TRBJ2-7; no clear D. Trimming removed 1 base from V and 2 bases from J, with 12 bases in between. Germline V CDR1 and CDR2: SGHVS, FNYEAQ. The length of the CDR3 is 15 residues. CDR3 residues: CASSLGQSSTYEQYF. The CDR3 nucleotides are TGTGCCAGCAGCTTAGGTCAGTCTTCCACCTACGAGCAGTACTTC.

This clone was recorded once. J is TRBJ2-1 and V is TRBV9, with a possible D match to TRBD2 (5 bases). V lost 0 bases to trimming and J lost 9 bases, with 16 bases between them. This CDR3 is 15 amino acids long. Germline V lookup: CDR1 SGDLS, CDR2 YYNGEE. CDR3 nucleotides: TGTGCCAGCAGCGTAGGAGAGAATCGAGAGGGTGAGCAGTTCTTC. This translates into CASSVGENREGEQFF.

The chain combines TRBV27 with TRBJ2-3; D is unclear. Trimming pared 3 bases from V and 4 bases from J, leaving 11 bases between. Germline V gene data show CDR1 as MNHEY and CDR2 as SMNVEV (reference sequence). CDR3 length: 14 amino acids. CDR3 residues: CASSFKDGADTQYF. CDR3 nucleotides: TGTGCCAGCAGTTTCAAGGACGGCGCAGATACGCAGTATTTT.

This clone was detected only a few times. The chain uses TRBV27 and TRBJ1-1, with D maybe TRBD1 (5 bases). CDR1 is MNHEY and CDR2 is SMNVEV in the germline V gene (reference sequence). The length of the CDR3 is 16 residues. V was cut by 0 bases and J by 0 bases, with 11 bases left in between. CDR3: CASSLSSGALNTEAFF. The DNA for the CDR3 is TGTGCCAGCAGTTTATCGAGTGGGGCTCTGAACACTGAAGCTTTCTTT.

This clone showed up just once. This chain connects TRBV6-5 to TRBJ2-1, with 9 bases lining up with TRBD2. Germline V gives CDR1 MNHEY, CDR2 SVGAGI. V lost 0 bases and J lost 7; bases outside the gene matches: 7. The CDR3 length is 16 residues. The CDR3 loop reads CASSYSSGGLWNEQFF. The CDR3 DNA follows: TGTGCCAGCAGTTACTCGAGCGGGGGGCTGTGGAATGAGCAGTTCTTC.

The chain links TRBV2 to TRBJ2-1; D remains unclear. Deletions cut 0 bases from V and 4 bases from J, with 4 bases between. This CDR3 is built from 13 residues. In germline, CDR1 is SNHLY, CDR2 FYNNEI. Here the CDR3 reads CASSEAQYNEQFF. As DNA, the CDR3 is TGTGCCAGCAGTGAAGCACAGTACAATGAGCAGTTCTTC.

V usage is TRBV13 and J usage is TRBJ1-1, with TRBD1 matching over 8 bases. The trim removed 5 bases at V and 4 bases at J, leaving 15 bases unmatched. CDR1 and CDR2 (germline): PRHDT, FYEKMQ (reference sequence). The CDR3 extends over 17 amino acids. The CDR3 is CASSHPRQGRWGTEAFF. CDR3 bases: TGTGCCAGCAGCCACCCCAGACAGGGGCGTTGGGGCACTGAAGCTTTCTTT.

This chain uses TRBV27 with TRBJ2-3; 8 bases are shared with TRBD2. Germline V gene lookup returns CDR1 MNHEY and CDR2 SMNVEV (reference sequence). There are 16 residues in the CDR3. Germline trimming cut 5 bases from V and 2 bases from J; bases unmatched to any gene: 9. CDR3 protein: CASSPRAGGVTDTQYF. Here the CDR3 DNA reads TGTGCCAGCAGTCCCCGGGCCGGGGGGGTCACAGATACGCAGTATTTT.

CDR3: CASSLAVGGPPQETQYF. For the CDR3, the DNA is TGTGCCAGCAGCTTGGCGGTCGGGGGGCCCCCCCAAGAGACCCAGTACTTC. The chain combines TRBV5-4 with TRBJ2-5; possible D gene TRBD2, 7 bases. CDR1 is SGHNT and CDR2 is YYREEE in the germline V gene (reference sequence). V gave up 0 bases and J gave up 1 base, with 16 bases separating them. This CDR3 region has 17 residues.

The V gene is TRBV7-6, the J gene TRBJ2-3; weak D call: TRBD2 (6 bases). V was trimmed by 5 bases and J by 3 bases, leaving 12 bases between them. The V gene's germline CDR1 is SGHVS and CDR2 FNYEAQ. The CDR3 is 14 amino acids. CDR3 residues: CASSQLAGTDTQYF. Written as DNA, the CDR3 is TGTGCCAGCAGCCAACTTGCGGGGACAGATACGCAGTATTTT.

V and J are TRBV30 and TRBJ2-2; 7 bases are a match to TRBD2. This CDR3 is built from 14 residues. Germline V gene sequence: CDR1 GTSNPN, CDR2 SVGIG (reference sequence). V was pared by 7 bases and J by 5 bases, with 10 bases of the junction left unmatched. The chain's CDR3 is CAFRAGPVTGELFF. The CDR3 DNA follows: TGTGCCTTTCGAGCGGGGCCGGTTACCGGGGAGCTGTTTTTT. The variable domain in full, with the rest retrieved from reference TRBV30 and TRBJ2-2, is SQTIHQWPATLVQPVGSPLSLECTVEGTSNPNLYWYRQAAGRGLQLLFYSVGIGQISSEVPQNLSASRPQDRQFILSSKKLLLSDSGFYLCAFRAGPVTGELFFGEGSRLTVL.

V and J are TRBV30 and TRBJ2-5, with a weak D call TRBD1 (6 bases). The CDR3 consists of 16 residues. Germline assignment: CDR1 GTSNPN and CDR2 SVGIG (reference sequence). The V end lost 2 bases, the J end lost 2 bases, and 18 bases lay between the germline ends. The CDR3 DNA reads as TGTGCCTGGAGTCGATTGGACAGAATCGCTCAAGAGACCCAGTACTTC. It specifies CAWSRLDRIAQETQYF. Full variable domain (outside the CDR3, taken from reference TRBV30 and TRBJ2-5): SQTIHQWPATLVQPVGSPLSLECTVEGTSNPNLYWYRQAAGRGLQLLFYSVGIGQISSEVPQNLSASRPQDRQFILSSKKLLLSDSGFYLCAWSRLDRIAQETQYFGPGTRLLVL.

The genes are TRBV9 and TRBJ1-1, with TRBD1 identical over 7 bases. CDR1 and CDR2 from the germline V gene are SGDLS and YYNGEE. The V gene end was trimmed by 4 bases and the J gene end by 2 bases; junction bases not matched to a gene: 5. This CDR3 comprises 14 residues. CDR3: CASSQEGANTEAFF. The CDR3 nucleotides are TGTGCCAGCAGCCAGGAGGGGGCTAACACTGAAGCTTTCTTT.

V is TRBV30 and J is TRBJ2-7; 7 positions agree with TRBD1. Losses at the gene ends were 1 base for V and 2 bases for J; bases not matched to a gene: 5. The CDR3 spans 14 residues. Germline CDR1 reads GTSNPN; CDR2 reads SVGIG (reference sequence). CDR3 sequence (DNA): TGTGCCTGGAGTGATAAGGACAGGACCTACGAGCAGTACTTC. It translates to CAWSDKDRTYEQYF. Complete variable domain (other parts from reference TRBV30 and TRBJ2-7): SQTIHQWPATLVQPVGSPLSLECTVEGTSNPNLYWYRQAAGRGLQLLFYSVGIGQISSEVPQNLSASRPQDRQFILSSKKLLLSDSGFYLCAWSDKDRTYEQYFGPGTRLTVT.

V and J are TRBV2 and TRBJ1-2, with a tentative D call TRBD1 (6 bases). Germline assignment: CDR1 SNHLY and CDR2 FYNNEI. The CDR3 is 16 amino acids. Trimming removed 0 bases at V and 5 bases at J, with 16 bases between. CDR3 DNA sequence: TGTGCCAGCAGTGAAGCAGGCCGGGGGGCCCCATATGGCTACACCTTC. Translated: CASSEAGRGAPYGYTF.

This clone came up a few times. V usage is TRBV28 and J usage is TRBJ2-1; TRBD1 or TRBD2 may be the D gene (5 bases each). Trimming shortened V by 5 bases and J by 4 bases, and 12 bases separated the two germline ends. Looked up from germline, CDR1 is MDHEN and CDR2 is SYDVKM. This CDR3 has 14 residues. The CDR3 is CASSDRDGYNEQFF. CDR3 DNA sequence: TGTGCCAGCAGTGACCGGGACGGTTACAATGAGCAGTTCTTC.

The chain uses TRBV15 and TRBJ2-1; no clear D gene. The CDR3 runs 17 residues. V was clipped by 0 bases and J by 0 bases, with 12 bases between them. CDR1 and CDR2 (germline): LNHNV, YYDKDF (reference sequence). This chain's CDR3 is CATSRDRFLSSYNEQFF. The CDR3 DNA reads TGTGCCACCAGCAGAGATCGGTTCCTGAGCTCCTACAATGAGCAGTTCTTC.

The chain employs TRBV7-2 and TRBJ2-2; 7 positions agree with TRBD1. The germline V gene has CDR1 SGHTA and CDR2 FQGNSA. The CDR3 runs to 16 residues. The trim removed 4 bases at V and 2 bases at J, leaving 7 bases unmatched. The CDR3 reads CASSSRDRGNTGELFF. CDR3 DNA sequence: TGTGCCAGCAGCTCCCGGGACAGAGGAAACACCGGGGAGCTGTTTTTT.

The chain is built from TRBV7-2 and TRBJ1-5; possible D gene TRBD1, 5 bases. Germline V CDR1 and CDR2: SGHTA, FQGNSA. CDR3 length: 15 residues. Trimming took 3 bases from V and 3 from J, leaving 12 bases between them. The CDR3 reads CASSLALGANQPQHF. The CDR3 DNA sequence: TGTGCCAGCAGCTTGGCGCTCGGGGCCAATCAGCCCCAGCATTTT.

This rearrangement joins TRBV13 to TRBJ2-2, with 7 bases that match TRBD1. The germline V gene encodes CDR1 PRHDT and CDR2 FYEKMQ (reference sequence). CDR3 size: 15 residues. Germline trimming cut 5 bases from V and 4 bases from J; bases unmatched to any gene: 7. The CDR3 region has the DNA TGTGCCAGCAGCGCCCGGGACAGAGGCACCGGGGAGCTGTTTTTT. It specifies CASSARDRGTGELFF.

The V and J genes are TRBV7-9 and TRBJ2-5; D call uncertain. V lost 4 bases and J 4 bases, leaving 7 bases between the germline ends. From germline, CDR1 is SEHNR and CDR2 FQNEAQ (reference sequence). The CDR3 is made up of 12 amino acids. CDR3 coding DNA: TGTGCCAGCAGCTCCCTGGGAGAGACCCAGTACTTC. Translating gives CASSSLGETQYF.

This rearrangement joins TRBV30 to TRBJ1-1; D not certain. This CDR3 contains 12 residues. With 4 bases removed from V and 0 bases from J, the gap between germline ends came to 6 bases. The germline V gene has CDR1 GTSNPN and CDR2 SVGIG (reference sequence). This CDR3 reads CAWNGMNTEAFF. CDR3 nucleotides: TGTGCCTGGAACGGGATGAACACTGAAGCTTTCTTT. Filled out from reference TRBV30 and TRBJ1-1, the complete variable domain reads SQTIHQWPATLVQPVGSPLSLECTVEGTSNPNLYWYRQAAGRGLQLLFYSVGIGQISSEVPQNLSASRPQDRQFILSSKKLLLSDSGFYLCAWNGMNTEAFFGQGTRLTVV.

This clone was detected only a few times. The rearrangement links TRBV7-8 to TRBJ2-7; 13 positions agree with TRBD2. CDR1 is SGHVS and CDR2 is FQNEAQ in the germline V gene. The CDR3 runs 16 residues. V was pared by 5 bases and J by 1 base, with 5 bases of the junction left unmatched. This CDR3 is CASSTGTSGVSYEQYF. CDR3 DNA sequence: TGTGCCAGCAGCACCGGGACTAGCGGGGTTTCCTACGAGCAGTACTTC.